Listed below are T cell receptor beta chains from one sample, sequenced in a study of Ad26.COV2.S vaccination and SARS-CoV-2 variants. Clones were sequenced by immunoSEQ multiplex PCR, and TCRdb holds only the in-frame ones, with some missing. The sample has 440,000 or so clones; 90% are singletons. Sequencing used peripheral blood, obtained in a trial of Ad26.COV2.S vaccine versus placebo. The receptors were sampled from a person between 18 and 60 years old who received the Ad26.COV2.S COVID-19 vaccine or a placebo. Both conserved end residues are part of each CDR3. The D gene is left open where the match is weak. Expanded clones get a size class; other rows say once, few or many, or leave the size out.

TGTGCCAGCAGCTGGGGGGGGAACACCGGGGAGCTGTTTTTT,CASSWGGNTGELFF,NA,14,TRBD2,TRBJ2-2,TRBV5-4
TGTGCCAGTAGTACTACAGGGGTACGGTCGGGTGGCTACACCTTC,CASSTTGVRSGGYTF,NA,15,TRBD1,TRBJ1-2,TRBV19
TGTGCCAGCAGCTTTGACAGGGAGAAAGGGAATAGCAATCAGCCCCAGCATTTT,CASSFDREKGNSNQPQHF,NA,18,TRBD1,TRBJ1-5,TRBV7-8
TGTGCCAGTACCGCCGCTAGCGGGAGCTCCTACGAGCAGTACTTC,CASTAASGSSYEQYF,once,15,TRBD2,TRBJ2-7,TRBV19
TGTGCCAGCAGCCGATACCCGCCGCGGGGCCTAGCGGGAGGGCCATCCTACAATGAGCAGTTCTTC,CASSRYPPRGLAGGPSYNEQFF,NA,22,TRBD2,TRBJ2-1,TRBV7-8
TGTGCCAGTAGTATAGAGGGGGGGCTCACCGGGGAGCTGTTTTTT,CASSIEGGLTGELFF,NA,15,NA,TRBJ2-2,TRBV19
TGTGCCAGTAAGGGGCGGGTAGTGAACACCGGGGAGCTGTTTTTT,CASKGRVVNTGELFF,NA,15,NA,TRBJ2-2,TRBV19
TGTGCCAGCAGTTTATCTTTCCCTCAGGGGTCCGCCGGGGAGCTGTTTTTT,CASSLSFPQGSAGELFF,NA,17,NA,TRBJ2-2,TRBV28
TGTGCCAGCAGCTTAGTTCGTACCGGGGAGCTGTTTTTT,CASSLVRTGELFF,NA,13,NA,TRBJ2-2,TRBV11-3
TGTGCCAGCAGCTTTAGCCCTGGGCTAGCGGGAGAGATCGAGCAGTACTTC,CASSFSPGLAGEIEQYF,NA,17,TRBD2,TRBJ2-7,TRBV7-9
TGTGCCAGCAGCTTCTCAGGACTAGCGGAGACAGATACGCAGTATTTT,CASSFSGLAETDTQYF,NA,16,TRBD2,TRBJ2-3,TRBV7-9
TGTGCCAGCAGTTACCTCGGGACAGGAAATCGCCCGTTCCCTAATGAGCAGTTCTTC,CASSYLGTGNRPFPNEQFF,NA,19,TRBD1,TRBJ2-1,TRBV6-8
TGTGCCAGTAGTACGCAGGTGAACACTGAAGCTTTCTTT,CASSTQVNTEAFF,NA,13,NA,TRBJ1-1,TRBV19
TGTGCCAGCAGTGAAGTTGGGACAGGGGTTGGCGGCTACACCTTC,CASSEVGTGVGGYTF,once,15,TRBD1,TRBJ1-2,TRBV6-1
TGTGCCAGTAGTATCCGAACCGCTCAGGGACTGCAGCAGTACTTC,CASSIRTAQGLQQYF,NA,15,NA,TRBJ2-7,TRBV19
TGTGCCAGCAGTCAGGACAGGGGCCGCTTCGGCGGGGAGCTGTTTTTT,CASSQDRGRFGGELFF,once,16,TRBD1,TRBJ2-2,TRBV2
TGTGCCAGCAGCTTAGAACGGTCTAATTCACCCCTCCACTTT,CASSLERSNSPLHF,few,14,NA,TRBJ1-6,TRBV7-9
TGCGCCAGCAGCCAAGATTTAGATACCTACAATGAGCAGTTCTTC,CASSQDLDTYNEQFF,NA,15,NA,TRBJ2-1,TRBV4-3
TGCGCCAGCAGCTTGGGACAGGGGGACGACGAGCAGTACTTC,CASSLGQGDDEQYF,NA,14,TRBD1,TRBJ2-7,TRBV5-1
NA,CACTSRGRSGELFF,NA,14,NA,TRBJ2-2,TRBV28
TGTGCCAGTGCGCGGTGGGGGGACAATGAGCAGTTCTTC,CASARWGDNEQFF,NA,13,NA,TRBJ2-1,TRBV19
TGTGCCTGGATGCGTTGGGGGGTCACTGAAGCTTTCTTT,CAWMRWGVTEAFF,NA,13,NA,TRBJ1-1,TRBV30
TGTGCCAGCAGTCGAGGAGCTGAAGCTTTCTTT,CASSRGAEAFF,NA,11,NA,TRBJ1-1,TRBV6-5
TGTGCCAGCAGCGTCGACCGCGGGGAGCTGTTTTTT,CASSVDRGELFF,NA,12,NA,TRBJ2-2,TRBV7-6
TGTGCCAGCTCACCAGTTGGACTAGCGGGAGGTCACGAGCAGTACTTC,CASSPVGLAGGHEQYF,NA,16,TRBD2,TRBJ2-7,TRBV18
TGTGCCAGCAGCTTTAGCGGGAGGAGAGGTAATGAGCAGTTCTTC,CASSFSGRRGNEQFF,NA,15,TRBD2,TRBJ2-1,TRBV7-9
TGTGCCACCAGTGATTTTAGGGGGGGGTACCAAGAGACCCAGTACTTC,CATSDFRGGYQETQYF,NA,16,NA,TRBJ2-5,TRBV24-1
TGTGCCAGCAGTGAGGCGGGACTCTCGGGAAAACTGTTTTTT,CASSEAGLSGKLFF,NA,14,NA,TRBJ1-4,TRBV25-1
TGTGCCAGCAGTTACTCTTTAGGACCGGGCCGTCACTATGGCTACACCTTC,CASSYSLGPGRHYGYTF,NA,17,NA,TRBJ1-2,TRBV6-2/TRBV6-3